This TCR beta chain came from a study of response to subunit inactivated influenza vaccine. Whole-study findings and limits: The authors suggested that few new T cells are recruited per seasonal influenza vaccination.

TCRdb itself ran the RT-PCR reads through MiXCR, one entry per CDR3 protein. This sample has about 650,000 distinct CDR3 sequences, with less than 15% found just once. Concerning this clonotype itself: Its antigen is unknown.

The V end lost 5 bases, the J end lost 4 bases, and 12 bases lay between the germline ends. There are 13 residues in the CDR3. Germline V lookup: CDR1 DFQATT, CDR2 SNEGSKA (reference sequence). The V and J genes are TRBV20-1 and TRBJ2-1, with unresolved D. This specimen was PBMCs from blood, taken around 15 days before vaccination. This TCR derives from a man aged 45-65 years who received an inactivated influenza vaccine. DNA for the CDR3: TGCAGTGCTTCTCGACGGTCATACAATGAGCAGTTCTTC. Residues: CSASRRSYNEQFF.